This T cell receptor (beta chain) was recorded in a study of shared clonotypes between healthy human individuals. Study results and limitations: Among a handful of donors, approximately 5% of naive CD4 clonotypes were found in common. Some clonotypes were shared by all four sorted-subset donors, while others were not shared. The non-shared ones had lower generation probabilities than the shared ones.

Profiled with immunoSEQ multiplex PCR; TCRdb holds only in-frame clones, not every one. The sample has around 720,000 clones, 60% to 75% seen once. Concerning this clone itself: What it recognizes is unknown.

Trimming cost V 6 bases and J 0 bases, with 12 bases left between them. There are 15 residues in the CDR3. The germline CDR1 and CDR2 sequences are KGHSH and LQKENI. The receptor comes from a woman aged 30 to 39 in good health. J is TRBJ1-3 and V is TRBV18; no clear D gene. Sequences were obtained from memory CD4+ T cells sorted from blood. Subset noted: CD45RA-negative fraction. CDR3 in DNA: TGTGCCAGCTCTCGTGCGGCGGACTCTGGAAACACCATATATTTT. Protein: CASSRAADSGNTIYF.